One and the same sample provided the 23 T cell receptor beta chains below, sequenced in a study of tumor-infiltrating lymphocytes in oesophageal squamous cell carcinoma. One entry per CDR3 protein, called by TCRdb with MiXCR from the PCR reads. The sample has just over 15,000 distinct CDR3 sequences, about 53% seen once. Sequenced: esophageal tumor tissue. The source is a male donor with esophageal squamous cell carcinoma.

This clonotype has at least ten counts. The gene calls are TRBV7-9 and TRBJ2-2; D possibly corresponds to TRBD1 (6 bases). Trimming took off 2 bases at V and 5 bases at J, with 12 bases between the two ends. The CDR3 extends over 15 amino acids. Germline V lookup: CDR1 SEHNR, CDR2 FQNEAQ (reference sequence). Here the CDR3 reads CASSLTGKDTGELFF. The CDR3 nucleotides read TGTGCCAGCAGCTTAACAGGGAAGGATACCGGGGAGCTGTTTTTT.

This clonotype is labeled as large. The V and J genes are TRBV7-6 and TRBJ2-2; tentatively, D is TRBD1 (6 bases). Germline CDR1 reads SGHVS; CDR2 reads FNYEAQ. The CDR3 length is 17 residues. V was pared by 5 bases and J by 0 bases, with 16 bases between. The CDR3 DNA sequence: TGTGCCAGCAGCCAAGGGGGTACAGATCCGAACACCGGGGAGCTGTTTTTT. It specifies CASSQGGTDPNTGELFF.

V gene TRBV6-6 combines with J gene TRBJ2-3; D possibly corresponds to TRBD1 (5 bases). The CDR3 extends over 17 amino acids. V was cut by 4 bases and J by 1 base, with 18 bases left in between. Germline V CDR1 and CDR2: MNHNY, SVGAGI (reference sequence). CDR3 coding DNA: TGTGCCAGCAGTTGGGGTCAGGGCCAGCGAGGCACAGATACGCAGTATTTT. Translated: CASSWGQGQRGTDTQYF.

Concerning this clonotype: This may arise from a read error, as a much more abundant clone is one base away. This chain uses TRBV27 with TRBJ2-1; D uncertain. The better agreement between TRBJ2-7 and the DNA end casts doubt on the J call. Germline CDR1 MNHEY, CDR2 SMNVEV (reference sequence). This CDR3 spans 16 amino acids. This CDR3 reads CASSHPPRSSYNEQYF. The DNA of the CDR3 is TGTGCCAGCAGCCACCCGCCAAGGAGCTCCTACAATGAGCAGTACTTC.

By sample fraction, this clonotype is medium-sized. Sequence at one end of the junction differs from germline and may be a read error. The chain has TRBV7-7 and TRBJ2-2, with 7 bases fitting TRBD1. There are 15 residues in the CDR3. Germline-derived CDR1 and CDR2 are SSHAT and FNYEAQ (reference sequence). CDR3 residues: CASSPGTVHTGELFF. Written as DNA, the CDR3 is TGTGCTAGCAGCCCGGGGACAGTTCACACCGGGGAGCTGTTTTTT.

This clonotype was counted at least ten times. The rearrangement joins TRBV10-3 to TRBJ1-3; D gene uncertain. The CDR3 length is 13 residues. Germline CDR1 reads ENHRY; CDR2 reads SYGVKD. The ends were cut back, 5 bases at V and 4 bases at J, with 9 bases in the middle. Written as DNA, the CDR3 is TGTGCCATCAGTCCCGGGCTCGGAAACACCATATATTTT. It codes for CAISPGLGNTIYF.

The V gene is TRBV7-6, the J gene TRBJ1-1, with D tentatively TRBD1 (5 bases). V was cut by 1 base and J by 3 bases, with 24 bases left in between. This CDR3 spans 19 amino acids. CDR1 is SGHVS, CDR2 FNYEAQ, per germline. The CDR3 coding sequence is TGTGCCAGCAGCTTAGGATCGGCGGGGGTGGGGGGAGGGTACACTGAAGCTTTCTTT. This sequence encodes CASSLGSAGVGGGYTEAFF.

This clonotype showed up many times. This sequence joins TRBV10-1 and TRBJ2-3; 8 bases fit TRBD1. Germline V lookup: CDR1 WNHNN, CDR2 SYGVQD (reference sequence). CDR3 length: 16 residues. V shed 5 bases and J 4 bases; nucleotides not matched to a gene: 11. Written as DNA, the CDR3 is TGCGCCAGCAGTTCCGCGACAGGGGTCATCCCAGATACGCAGTATTTT. It translates to CASSSATGVIPDTQYF.

This clonotype came up a few times. V and J are TRBV7-6 and TRBJ2-1; 7 nucleotides agree with TRBD1. The CDR3 contains 15 residues. Unmatched junction bases numbered 9, after V lost 5 bases and J lost 5 bases. Germline lookup yields CDR1 SGHVS and CDR2 FNYEAQ. The CDR3 nucleotides read TGTGCCAGCAGCCCGTCCGAGGGGGCGAACAATGAGCAGTTCTTC. This codes for CASSPSEGANNEQFF.

By sample share, this clonotype is medium-sized. V usage is TRBV11-2 and J usage is TRBJ2-3; D not certain. Germline V CDR1 and CDR2: SGHAT, FQNNGV. The CDR3 spans 14 residues. Trimming took off 1 base at V and 2 bases at J, with 7 bases between the two ends. CDR3 loop: CASSLGDYTDTQYF. CDR3 DNA: TGTGCCAGCAGCTTAGGCGATTACACAGATACGCAGTATTTT. Combining the CDR3 with reference TRBV11-2 and TRBJ2-3 gives the whole variable domain EAGVAQSPRYKIIEKRQSVAFWCNPISGHATLYWYQQILGQGPKLLIQFQNNGVVDDSQLPKDRFSAERLKGVDSTLKIQPAKLEDSAVYLCASSLGDYTDTQYFGPGTRLTVL.

The genes are TRBV7-3 and TRBJ2-3; weak D call: TRBD1 (6 bases). The CDR3 extends over 16 amino acids. The germline V and J ends were trimmed by 2 bases and 1 base, with 13 bases remaining between them. CDR1 and CDR2 from the germline V gene are SGHTA and FQGTGA. The CDR3 nucleotides read TGTGCCAGCAGCTTACAGGGGCGAGGAGGCACAGATACGCAGTATTTT. Amino acids: CASSLQGRGGTDTQYF.

Regarding this clonotype: No conserved phenylalanine or tryptophan is present at the end of the CDR3, so a read error is the likely explanation. No DNA is shown, since the ends of the CDR3 on it are uncertain; the CDR3 is the one TCRdb lists. This chain uses TRBV7-3 with TRBJ2-6; TRBD2 is the table's D call, not checked against the DNA. Germline V CDR1 and CDR2: SGHTA, FQGTGA. The CDR3 is 18 amino acids long, termini counted. CDR3 amino acids: CASSSNLAGGFDEQFFGA.

The table lists this clonotype with many counts. This chain connects TRBV19 to TRBJ2-3; 15 nucleotides line up with TRBD2. Trimming cost V 7 bases and J 5 bases; bases outside gene matches: 4. The CDR3 is 15 residues long. Germline CDR1 LNHDA, CDR2 SQIVND (reference sequence). CDR3 in DNA: TGTGCCAGTACTCGGACTAGCGGGAGGGTAGATACGCAGTATTTT. It is translated as CASTRTSGRVDTQYF.

The gene calls are TRBV7-2 and TRBJ2-1; D not certain. The J call is uncertain, as TRBJ2-7 better fits the DNA end. CDR1 and CDR2 from the germline V gene are SGHTA and FQGNSA. The CDR3 extends over 14 amino acids. CDR3 residues: CASSLVRSAYEQYF. In DNA, the CDR3 is TGTGCCAGCAGCTTAGTAAGGTCAGCCTACGAGCAGTACTTC.

Ten or more counts support this clonotype. The chain couples TRBV28 to TRBJ2-7, with a tentative D call TRBD2 (6 bases). Per germline, CDR1 MDHEN and CDR2 SYDVKM. Trimming stripped 1 base from V and 4 bases from J, with 14 bases between. The CDR3 runs 15 residues. CDR3 coding DNA: TGTGCCAGCAGTTTATCCCCCGGGACTGAGTACGAGCAGTACTTC. It is translated as CASSLSPGTEYEQYF.

The chain recombines TRBV6-1 with TRBJ2-7, with 7 bases identical to TRBD2. The assigned J gene may be wrong: the sequence end matches TRBJ2-3 better. CDR1 MNHNS and CDR2 SASEGT come from the germline V gene. This CDR3 spans 17 amino acids. This CDR3 reads CASSEKLGGEGTDTQYF. CDR3 DNA: TGTGCCAGCAGTGAAAAACTTGGGGGGGAGGGGACAGATACGCAGTATTTT.

A single count supports this clonotype. Compared with germline, one end of the junction differs, possibly owing to a read error. This rearrangement joins TRBV6-2 or TRBV6-3 to TRBJ2-5; D is ambiguous. Germline V gene sequence: CDR1 MNHEY, CDR2 SVGEGT. The CDR3 has 14 amino acids. CDR3 coding DNA: TGTGCCAGCAGTAAAGGCGGTTATAATTCACCCCTCCACTTC. Amino acids: CASSKGGYNSPLHF.

The chain joins TRBV20-1 to TRBJ2-3, with D possibly TRBD1 on 6 matching bases. Germline CDR1 reads DFQATT; CDR2 reads SNEGSKA (reference sequence). This CDR3 contains 18 residues. Trimming cost V 1 base and J 0 bases, with 20 bases left between them. The CDR3 coding sequence is TGCAGTGCTAGAGTTTTACCCATAACAGGGTCCAGCACAGATACGCAGTATTTT. Translated: CSARVLPITGSSTDTQYF.

The gene calls are TRBV5-1 and TRBJ2-7, with D unresolved. V lost 4 bases and J lost 5, with 22 bases in between. The germline CDR1 and CDR2 sequences are SGHRS and YFSETQ. There are 16 residues in the CDR3. The CDR3 reads CASSPFPDAVGNEQYF. CDR3 DNA sequence: TGCGCCAGCAGCCCCTTCCCCGACGCCGTAGGGAACGAGCAGTACTTC.

V gene TRBV7-2 combines with J gene TRBJ2-5, with 14 bases identical to TRBD2. The end of the DNA aligns better with TRBJ2-7, so the J call may be wrong. Germline loops: CDR1 SGHTA, CDR2 FQGNSA. The CDR3 contains 16 residues. In nucleotides, the CDR3 is TGTGCCAGCAGCTCGGGACTAGCGGGAGCAATCTCCGAGCAGTACTTC. Protein sequence: CASSSGLAGAISEQYF.

This clonotype was observed at least ten times. Here the CDR3 reads CASTPGGSSYNEQYF. The DNA of the CDR3 is TGTGCCAGCACCCCGGGGGGGAGCTCCTACAATGAGCAGTACTTC. This chain joins TRBV28 and TRBJ2-1; 8 bases align to TRBD2. The J call may be incorrect, as the DNA end agrees better with TRBJ2-7. CDR3 length: 15 residues. CDR1 is MDHEN, CDR2 SYDVKM, per germline.

This clonotype was counted a few times. The chain is built from TRBV7-6 and TRBJ2-1; D perhaps matches TRBD2 (7 bases). The germline V gene has CDR1 SGHVS and CDR2 FNYEAQ. Deletions cut 6 bases from V and 3 bases from J, with 12 bases between. The CDR3 sequence is 14 residues long. As DNA, the CDR3 is TGTGCCAGCAGTGGGGGGGACAACTACAATGAGCAGTTCTTC. Amino acids: CASSGGDNYNEQFF.

This clonotype turned up a few times. The chain uses TRBV19 and TRBJ2-4; TRBD2 is a possible D gene (5 bases). The DNA end is a closer match to TRBJ2-1, so the J assignment may be wrong. CDR1 is LNHDA, CDR2 SQIVND, per germline (reference sequence). The CDR3 loop spans 12 amino acids. DNA of the CDR3: TGTGCCAGTAGTGCCGATAGCGATGAGCAGTTCTTC. Protein: CASSADSDEQFF.